This entry lists 15 T cell receptor beta chains sequenced from one sample in a study of T-cell reconstitution after alpha-beta-depleted transplantation in children. This sample's TCRbeta library carried unique molecular identifier barcodes. TCRdb re-derived calls from the PCR reads in MiXCR, one entry per CDR3 protein. The sample holds fewer than 550,000 distinct CDR3 sequences; roughly 10% are singletons and the top ten take 12% to 15%. Sequencing was performed on PBMCs, mostly from graft donor cells, taken 180 days after TCRalphabeta/CD19-depleted stem cell transplant. The receptors were gathered from a female patient under 10 years old who had a stem cell transplant for aplastic anemia, so the T cells may come from the graft donor.

The rearrangement uses TRBV29-1 and TRBJ2-7; no clear D gene. CDR1 and CDR2 from the germline V gene are SQVTM and ANQGSEA. The CDR3 sequence is 12 residues long. Trimming removed 0 bases at V and 10 bases at J, with 13 bases between. In DNA, the CDR3 is TGCAGCGTTGAAGATGGGATATCACCCCAGTACTTC. This encodes CSVEDGISPQYF.

This clonotype was seen a few times. This chain uses TRBV28 with TRBJ2-3; 10 bases agree with TRBD2. Germline trimming cut 1 base from V and 5 bases from J; bases unmatched to any gene: 6. The germline gives CDR1 MDHEN, CDR2 SYDVKM. The CDR3 covers 16 residues. The CDR3 region is CASSLSAGGHRDTQYF. The CDR3 bases are TGTGCCAGCAGTTTATCAGCGGGAGGGCATAGAGATACGCAGTATTTT.

The chain employs TRBV12-3 or TRBV12-4 and TRBJ1-3; the D is unclear. The ends were cut back, 3 bases at V and 6 bases at J, with 12 bases in the middle. CDR3 size: 14 residues. The CDR3 DNA is TGTGCCAGCAGTTTTTCGAGGGCCCTAAACACCATATATTTT. Translated: CASSFSRALNTIYF.

This chain links TRBV27 with TRBJ2-3; D gene uncertain. The CDR3 runs 16 residues. The germline gives CDR1 MNHEY, CDR2 SMNVEV (reference sequence). V lost 1 base, J lost 2 bases, and 13 bases lay in between. CDR3 region: CASSLYGRPDTDTQYF. The CDR3 DNA reads TGTGCCAGCAGTTTATACGGGCGCCCCGACACAGATACGCAGTATTTT.

The genes are TRBV20-1 and TRBJ2-3; 11 bases match TRBD1. V shed 5 bases and J 4 bases; nucleotides not matched to a gene: 2. The CDR3 sequence is 13 residues long. Germline V lookup: CDR1 DFQATT, CDR2 SNEGSKA (reference sequence). The CDR3 DNA is TGCAGTGCTCAGGACAGGGGGCCAGATACGCAGTATTTT. Translation: CSAQDRGPDTQYF.

V gene TRBV29-1 combines with J gene TRBJ1-2; a weak D match, TRBD1 (5 bases). V shed 3 bases and J shed 5 bases, with 22 bases lying between them. The CDR3 extends over 16 amino acids. Germline CDR1 reads SQVTM; CDR2 reads ANQGSEA. CDR3 nucleotide sequence: TGCAGCGTTGAGGCTGGGGTGGGGGTGTTTTGGTATGGCTACACCTTC. The encoded protein is CSVEAGVGVFWYGYTF.

The V call is TRBV19, the J call TRBJ1-5, with D tentatively TRBD1 (5 bases). The germline CDR1 and CDR2 sequences are LNHDA and SQIVND (reference sequence). This CDR3 spans 16 amino acids. V dropped 5 bases and J dropped 0 bases, with 14 bases sitting between them. The CDR3 spells CASSEPGVYSNQPQHF. CDR3 DNA: TGTGCCAGTAGTGAACCGGGGGTCTATAGCAATCAGCCCCAGCATTTT.

The table lists this clonotype with many counts. The V call is TRBV10-2, the J call TRBJ2-1, with D perhaps TRBD2 (6 bases). The germline V gene has CDR1 WSHSY and CDR2 SAAADI. The V end lost 6 bases, the J end lost 1 base, and 13 bases lay between the germline ends. The CDR3 has 15 amino acids. The CDR3 reads CASRRRDSSYNEQFF. CDR3 DNA sequence: TGCGCCAGCAGACGCCGGGACTCTTCCTACAATGAGCAGTTCTTC.

The chain carries TRBV18 and TRBJ2-5; 8 bases are a match to TRBD2. The CDR3 loop spans 15 amino acids. CDR1 is KGHSH and CDR2 is LQKENI in the germline V gene. The ends lost 4 bases at V and 4 bases at J; junction bases unmatched: 8. CDR3 loop: CASSLGPAGAETQYF. CDR3 bases: TGTGCCAGCTCACTGGGGCCAGCGGGAGCAGAGACCCAGTACTTC.

This rearrangement joins TRBV20-1 to TRBJ1-5; maybe TRBD1 (5 bases). Germline CDR1 DFQATT, CDR2 SNEGSKA (reference sequence). Trimming left V 3 bases short and J 4 bases short, with 19 bases between. The CDR3 sequence is 16 residues long. As DNA, the CDR3 is TGCAGTGCTAGCGGGGGTACGGGGGGTGCTAATCAGCCCCAGCATTTT. It codes for CSASGGTGGANQPQHF.

This clonotype was picked up many times. This chain links TRBV7-2 with TRBJ2-7, with D hard to call. Germline loops: CDR1 SGHTA, CDR2 FQGNSA. This CDR3 is 12 amino acids long. V dropped 3 bases and J dropped 4 bases, with 7 bases sitting between them. CDR3 loop: CASSLAYYEQYF. The CDR3 DNA is TGTGCCAGCAGCTTGGCCTATTACGAGCAGTACTTC. The whole variable domain, filled in from reference TRBV7-2 and TRBJ2-7, reads GAGVSQSPSNKVTEKGKDVELRCDPISGHTALYWYRQSLGQGLEFLIYFQGNSAPDKSGLPSDRFSAERTGGSVSTLTIQRTQQEDSAVYLCASSLAYYEQYFGPGTRLTVT.

The V call is TRBV15, the J call TRBJ2-5; 8 nucleotides line up with TRBD1. Germline V gene lookup returns CDR1 LNHNV and CDR2 YYDKDF (reference sequence). This CDR3 is 14 amino acids long. The J segment lost 3 bases and the V segment lost 2 bases, leaving 2 bases of the junction unmatched. The CDR3 sequence is CATSRTGGKETQYF. Written as DNA, the CDR3 is TGTGCCACCAGCAGAACAGGGGGAAAAGAGACCCAGTACTTC. The variable domain in full, completed from reference TRBV15 and TRBJ2-5, reads DAMVIQNPRYQVTQFGKPVTLSCSQTLNHNVMYWYQQKSSQAPKLLFHYYDKDFNNEADTPDNFQSRRPNTSFCFLDIRSPGLGDTAMYLCATSRTGGKETQYFGPGTRLLVL.

This clonotype was detected ten times or more. This rearrangement joins TRBV29-1 to TRBJ2-2, with 12 positions matching TRBD2. Germline V gene lookup returns CDR1 SQVTM and CDR2 ANQGSEA. The trim removed 5 bases at V and 7 bases at J, leaving 8 bases unmatched. This CDR3 has 15 amino acids. As DNA, the CDR3 is TGCAGCGTTTCCAGACTAGCGGGAGATTTCGGGGAGCTGTTTTTT. Its protein product is CSVSRLAGDFGELFF.

The chain joins TRBV5-5 to TRBJ1-3; D uncertain. The germline CDR1 and CDR2 sequences are SGHKS and YYEKEE (reference sequence). This CDR3 is built from 16 residues. With 4 bases removed from V and 1 base from J, the gap between germline ends came to 15 bases. The CDR3 sequence is CASSRPILESGNTIYF. The CDR3 bases are TGTGCCAGCAGCCGTCCTATTTTAGAGTCTGGAAACACCATATATTTT.

The table lists this clonotype with a few counts. The gene calls are TRBV19 and TRBJ1-5; tentative D call: TRBD1 (6 bases). Germline assignment: CDR1 LNHDA and CDR2 SQIVND (reference sequence). V shed 4 bases and J shed 6 bases, with 7 bases lying between them. The CDR3 runs to 12 residues. The CDR3 protein is CASSTGAQPQHF. The CDR3 DNA is TGTGCCAGTAGTACAGGGGCTCAGCCCCAGCATTTT.